One sample yielded the 17 T cell receptor beta chains listed below, sequenced in a study of blood T cell repertoires in COVID-19. Data came from immunoSEQ multiplex PCR; TCRdb stores just in-frame clones and leaves some out. Among about 76,000 clones listed, approximately 83% were seen once. Sequencing was performed on peripheral blood. The receptors derive from a man at least 80 years old with acute or convalescent COVID-19.

This chain joins TRBV30 and TRBJ2-3, with 8 bases that match TRBD1. J lost 3 bases, V lost 5 bases, and 4 bases had no gene match. The germline V gene encodes CDR1 GTSNPN and CDR2 SVGIG (reference sequence). This CDR3 is built from 13 residues. This CDR3 reads CAWGTGGTDTQYF. CDR3 DNA sequence: TGTGCCTGGGGGACAGGAGGTACAGATACGCAGTATTTT. Variable domain in full (rest from reference TRBV30 and TRBJ2-3): SQTIHQWPATLVQPVGSPLSLECTVEGTSNPNLYWYRQAAGRGLQLLFYSVGIGQISSEVPQNLSASRPQDRQFILSSKKLLLSDSGFYLCAWGTGGTDTQYFGPGTRLTVL.

This clone is termed medium-sized. The genes are TRBV7-9 and TRBJ2-5, with D unclear. Germline-derived CDR1 and CDR2 are SEHNR and FQNEAQ (reference sequence). Trimming removed 3 bases from V and 9 bases from J, with 11 bases in between. The CDR3 loop spans 12 amino acids. CDR3 residues: CASSFADPSQYF. CDR3 DNA: TGTGCCAGCAGCTTCGCGGATCCATCCCAGTACTTC.

The J gene is TRBJ1-3, the V gene TRBV19; D is uncertain. The V end was cut by 5 bases, the J end by 7 bases, with 9 bases between. Germline-derived CDR1 and CDR2 are LNHDA and SQIVND (reference sequence). CDR3 size: 12 residues. The CDR3 here is CASSEPRNTIYF. The CDR3 nucleotides are TGTGCCAGTAGTGAGCCTAGGAACACCATATATTTT.

This clone occurred once. The V gene is TRBV3-1 (or the pseudogene TRBV3-2), the J gene TRBJ2-2, with D perhaps matching TRBD1 (5 bases). V was clipped by 2 bases and J by 5 bases, with 6 bases between them. Germline CDR1 is LGHDT and CDR2 is YNNKEL (reference sequence). The CDR3 has 13 residues. CDR3 protein: CASSQQGTGELFF. The CDR3 nucleotides read TGTGCCAGCAGCCAACAGGGAACCGGGGAGCTGTTTTTT.

This clone appeared once. J is TRBJ1-2 and V is TRBV10-3, with TRBD1 as a possible D gene (6 bases). The CDR3 runs 14 residues. Trimming removed 4 bases at V and 7 bases at J, with 16 bases between. Germline CDR1 and CDR2: ENHRY and SYGVKD. The CDR3 bases are TGTGCCATCAGTGCGGACAGCCACCCCTTTGGCTACACCTTC. As protein: CAISADSHPFGYTF.

The CDR3 loop is CASSNIDRGHEQFF. CDR3 in DNA: TGTGCCAGCAGTAACATCGACAGGGGGCATGAGCAGTTCTTC. This sequence joins TRBV25-1 and TRBJ2-1, with TRBD1 matching 10 bases. The CDR3 runs 14 residues. The germline V gene encodes CDR1 MGHDK and CDR2 SYGVNS. V trimming: 5 bases; J trimming: 8 bases; junction bases outside the gene matches: 6. The variable domain in full, completed from reference TRBV25-1 and TRBJ2-1, reads EADIYQTPRYLVIGTGKKITLECSQTMGHDKMYWYQQDPGMELHLIHYSYGVNSTEKGDLSSESTVSRIRTEHFPLTLESARPSHTSQYLCASSNIDRGHEQFFGPGTRLTVL.

The J gene is TRBJ2-2, the V gene TRBV5-4, with D possibly being TRBD1 (5 bases). Germline CDR1 reads SGHNT; CDR2 reads YYREEE (reference sequence). The length of the CDR3 is 14 residues. Trimming cost V 1 base and J 4 bases, with 8 bases left between them. The DNA for the CDR3 is TGTGCCAGCAGCTTGCAGGGAAGCACCGGGGAGCTGTTTTTT. This codes for CASSLQGSTGELFF.

The chain has TRBV11-2 and TRBJ2-1; D is undetermined. V gave up 1 base and J gave up 8 bases, with 9 bases separating them. CDR1 SGHAT and CDR2 FQNNGV come from the germline V gene. The CDR3 extends over 13 amino acids. This CDR3 reads CASSLVAADEQFF. The CDR3 nucleotides read TGTGCCAGCAGCTTAGTCGCGGCGGATGAGCAGTTCTTC.

The V gene is TRBV21-1, the J gene TRBJ2-2; the table's TRBD2 call for D was not verified on the DNA. TRBV21-1 represents a pseudogene. The CDR3 is made up of 17 amino acids. Here the CDR3 DNA reads TGTGCCAGCAGCAAAGGCAAAGGCCGGGAGAACACCGGGGAGCTGTTTTTT. It codes for CASSKGKGRENTGELFF.

This clone was detected only a few times. J is TRBJ1-3 and V is TRBV6-2 or TRBV6-3; 7 positions agree with TRBD1. The CDR3 is 17 residues long. In germline, CDR1 is MNHEY, CDR2 SVGEGT. V lost 6 bases and J lost 3; bases outside the gene matches: 14. The CDR3: CASSFGQALKSGNTIYF. CDR3 sequence (DNA): TGTGCCAGCAGCTTCGGACAGGCCCTTAAGAGTGGAAACACCATATATTTT.

The gene calls are TRBV29-1 and TRBJ1-2; 10 bases line up with TRBD1. Trimming removed 5 bases from V and 5 bases from J; junction bases left unmatched: 5. This CDR3 has 13 amino acids. Germline CDR1 reads SQVTM; CDR2 reads ANQGSEA. The CDR3 protein is CSVRTGGYYGYTF. The CDR3 DNA reads TGCAGCGTTCGGACAGGGGGGTATTATGGCTACACCTTC.

This clone was seen a single time. The chain combines TRBV24-1 with TRBJ2-2; 11 bases are shared with TRBD2. This CDR3 contains 18 residues. Per the germline V gene, CDR1 is KGHDR and CDR2 is SFDVKD. Losses at the gene ends were 3 bases for V and 1 base for J; bases not matched to a gene: 6. CDR3 nucleotides: TGTGCCACCAGTGATCCACGCGGACTAGCGGGGAACACCGGGGAGCTGTTTTTT. Amino acids: CATSDPRGLAGNTGELFF.

The chain carries TRBV6-5 and TRBJ2-1; possibly TRBD1 for D (6 bases). This CDR3 is 15 amino acids long. Germline assignment: CDR1 MNHEY and CDR2 SVGAGI. Trimming left V 5 bases short and J 5 bases short, with 16 bases between. CDR3 region: CASSPGTLRNNEQFF. The CDR3 DNA sequence: TGTGCCAGCAGTCCCGGGACACTTCGAAACAATGAGCAGTTCTTC.

The chain couples TRBV4-1 to TRBJ2-6; 7 positions match TRBD1. V shed 3 bases, J shed 1 base, and the junction held 9 bases outside the gene matches. This CDR3 spans 18 amino acids. Per the germline V gene, CDR1 is MGHRA and CDR2 is YSYEKL. The CDR3: CASSHSPTGPSGANVLTF. The CDR3 DNA is TGCGCCAGCAGCCACTCCCCGACAGGGCCTTCTGGGGCCAACGTCCTGACTTTC.

This chain uses TRBV4-3 with TRBJ1-5, with 7 positions matching TRBD1. This CDR3 spans 15 amino acids. V shed 0 bases, J shed 4 bases, and the junction held 3 bases outside the gene matches. The V gene's germline CDR1 is LGHNA and CDR2 YSLEER. The CDR3 DNA reads TGCGCCAGCAGCCAAGATCTACAGGGGAATCAGCCCCAGCATTTT. Its protein is CASSQDLQGNQPQHF.

This rearrangement joins TRBV11-2 to TRBJ2-1; D is perhaps TRBD2 (5 bases). Looked up from germline, CDR1 is SGHAT and CDR2 is FQNNGV. V dropped 4 bases and J dropped 10 bases, with 14 bases sitting between them. The CDR3 length is 13 residues. CDR3 bases: TGTGCCAGCAGCTATATCCTAACGGGAGAGCAGTTCTTC. Residues: CASSYILTGEQFF.

The chain couples TRBV12-3 or TRBV12-4 to TRBJ1-2; D perhaps matches TRBD1 (6 bases). The CDR3 length is 12 residues. V was cut by 4 bases and J by 4 bases, with 7 bases left in between. The CDR3 loop reads CASSSGVYGYTF. CDR3 nucleotides: TGTGCCAGCAGTTCAGGGGTCTATGGCTACACCTTC.